The 22 T cell receptor beta chains below come from one sample, sequenced in a study of blood T cell repertoires in COVID-19. Method: immunoSEQ multiplex PCR; TCRdb's copy keeps in-frame clones and lacks some. This table has about 180,000 clones, 88% appearing once. The source material was peripheral blood. The receptors here all came from a woman in her thirties with acute or convalescent COVID-19.

V is TRBV7-9 and J is TRBJ2-4; D is possibly TRBD2 (5 bases). Germline assignment: CDR1 SEHNR and CDR2 FQNEAQ (reference sequence). The CDR3 covers 12 residues. Trimming left V 3 bases short and J 12 bases short, with 12 bases between. The CDR3 reads CASSFQTSSQYF. DNA of the CDR3: TGTGCCAGCAGCTTCCAAACTAGTTCTCAGTACTTC.

The chain uses TRBV10-3 and TRBJ2-2, with TRBD1 matching over 8 bases. Germline CDR1 and CDR2: ENHRY and SYGVKD. The CDR3 sequence is 16 residues long. V was clipped by 8 bases and J by 4 bases; unmatched bases: 12. CDR3 residues: CAIAGTGPSSTGELFF. DNA for the CDR3: TGTGCCATCGCCGGGACAGGCCCGAGTTCCACCGGGGAGCTGTTTTTT.

The chain is built from TRBV18 and TRBJ2-1; the match to TRBD2 covers 9 bases. CDR3 length: 15 amino acids. Germline V gene data show CDR1 as KGHSH and CDR2 as LQKENI. The trim removed 3 bases at V and 7 bases at J, leaving 7 bases unmatched. Written as DNA, the CDR3 is TGTGCCAGCTCACCGGTAGCGGGAGTTCGTAATGAGCAGTTCTTC. It encodes CASSPVAGVRNEQFF.

CDR3 nucleotides: TGTGCCAGCAGCGTAGTGGGACAGGGATTTGTGGGGGAGCTGTTTTTT. This encodes CASSVVGQGFVGELFF. The rearrangement joins TRBV9 to TRBJ2-2; TRBD1 matches 9 bases. V shed 0 bases and J 8 bases; nucleotides not matched to a gene: 8. The CDR3 covers 16 residues. Looked up from germline, CDR1 is SGDLS and CDR2 is YYNGEE.

The chain couples TRBV19 to TRBJ2-7, with 7 bases aligning to TRBD2. The CDR3 is made up of 17 amino acids. The junction had 15 bases not matched to a gene; V was cut back by 5 bases and J by 2 bases. CDR1 is LNHDA, CDR2 SQIVND, per germline (reference sequence). The CDR3 here is CASSYRPSGTITYEQYF. The DNA for the CDR3 is TGTGCCAGTAGTTACCGTCCTTCCGGGACTATCACCTACGAGCAGTACTTC.

The rearrangement uses TRBV11-2 and TRBJ1-3; D perhaps matches TRBD1 (6 bases). Looked up from germline, CDR1 is SGHAT and CDR2 is FQNNGV. V was shortened by 4 bases and J by 9 bases, with 16 bases between the two germline ends. CDR3 length: 14 amino acids. For the CDR3, the DNA is TGTGCCAGCAGCTCCATACAGGGCTTCTTCACCATATATTTT. Amino acid sequence: CASSSIQGFFTIYF. Filled out from reference TRBV11-2 and TRBJ1-3, the complete variable domain reads EAGVAQSPRYKIIEKRQSVAFWCNPISGHATLYWYQQILGQGPKLLIQFQNNGVVDDSQLPKDRFSAERLKGVDSTLKIQPAKLEDSAVYLCASSSIQGFFTIYFGEGSWLTVV.

The chain links TRBV28 to TRBJ2-5; D ambiguous. This CDR3 is 13 amino acids long. The ends were cut back, 6 bases at V and 1 base at J, with 9 bases in the middle. In germline, CDR1 is MDHEN, CDR2 SYDVKM. The CDR3 nucleotides are TGTGCCAGCAGCCTCTTGGCCCAAGAGACCCAGTACTTC. This sequence encodes CASSLLAQETQYF. Full variable domain (rest looked up from reference TRBV28 and TRBJ2-5): DVKVTQSSRYLVKRTGEKVFLECVQDMDHENMFWYRQDPGLGLRLIYFSYDVKMKEKGDIPEGYSVSREKKERFSLILESASTNQTSMYLCASSLLAQETQYFGPGTRLLVL.

CDR3 sequence reads: CASFARDRQALPSYEQYF. Written as DNA, the CDR3 is TGTGCCAGCTTTGCCAGAGACCGACAGGCGCTCCCCTCCTACGAGCAGTACTTC. The chain employs TRBV18 and TRBJ2-7; tentative D call: TRBD1 (6 bases). Germline CDR1 KGHSH, CDR2 LQKENI. This CDR3 has 18 amino acids. Trimming shortened V by 7 bases and J by 0 bases, and 25 bases separated the two germline ends. Drawing the rest from reference TRBV18 and TRBJ2-7, the complete variable domain is NAGVMQNPRHLVRRRGQEARLRCSPMKGHSHVYWYRQLPEEGLKFMVYLQKENIIDESGMPKERFSAEFPKEGPSILRIQQVVRGDSAAYFCASFARDRQALPSYEQYFGPGTRLTVT.

The chain recombines TRBV6-4 with TRBJ2-3; D is perhaps TRBD2 (5 bases). The V gene lost 5 bases and the J gene lost 4 bases, with 13 bases spanning the gap. Germline V CDR1 and CDR2: MRHNA, SNTAGT. CDR3 size: 14 residues. CDR3 sequence reads: CASSKEEQADTQYF. The DNA of the CDR3 is TGTGCCAGCAGTAAGGAGGAGCAGGCAGATACGCAGTATTTT.

This clone was detected only once. The J gene is TRBJ2-1, the V gene TRBV5-1; 7 nucleotides agree with TRBD1. This CDR3 spans 15 amino acids. Trimming removed 6 bases from V and 0 bases from J; junction bases left unmatched: 6. Germline CDR1 and CDR2: SGHRS and YFSETQ. The CDR3 sequence is CASTMTGTSYNEQFF. The CDR3 nucleotides are TGCGCCAGCACCATGACAGGGACCTCCTACAATGAGCAGTTCTTC.

This clone appeared once. Here the CDR3 DNA reads TGTGCCAGCAGCTACACAGGGGGCGCGGTGAATGGCTACACCTTC. Encoded protein: CASSYTGGAVNGYTF. This chain uses TRBV7-9 with TRBJ1-2; 9 positions match TRBD1. Germline assignment: CDR1 SEHNR and CDR2 FQNEAQ (reference sequence). V dropped 4 bases and J dropped 6; count of bases not matched to a gene: 9. This CDR3 comprises 15 residues. Full variable domain (missing parts from reference TRBV7-9 and TRBJ1-2): DTGVSQNPRHKITKRGQNVTFRCDPISEHNRLYWYRQTLGQGPEFLTYFQNEAQLEKSRLLSDRFSAERPKGSFSTLEIQRTEQGDSAMYLCASSYTGGAVNGYTFGSGTRLTVV.

The chain has TRBV6-5 and TRBJ1-1; D not certain. Germline values: CDR1 MNHEY, CDR2 SVGAGI. The CDR3 has 13 amino acids. Trimming cost V 4 bases and J 11 bases, with 17 bases left between them. The DNA of the CDR3 is TGTGCCAGCAGTTCCGAGGTAACGCGGCGGGCTTTCTTT. Its protein is CASSSEVTRRAFF.

The chain links TRBV2 to TRBJ2-6, with TRBD2 identical over 7 bases. The CDR3 is 16 residues long. Germline V CDR1 and CDR2: SNHLY, FYNNEI. V shed 8 bases, J shed 2 bases, and the junction held 9 bases outside the gene matches. This CDR3 is CASEAGVRTGANVLTF. CDR3 bases: TGTGCCAGCGAGGCGGGAGTACGGACTGGGGCCAACGTCCTGACTTTC. The whole variable domain, remainder taken from reference TRBV2 and TRBJ2-6, is EPEVTQTPSHQVTQMGQEVILRCVPISNHLYFYWYRQILGQKVEFLVSFYNNEISEKSEIFDDQFSVERPDGSNFTLKIRSTKLEDSAMYFCASEAGVRTGANVLTFGAGSRLTVL.

The CDR3 loop is CASSFDRSSYNEQFF. In nucleotides, the CDR3 is TGCGCCAGCAGCTTCGACAGGAGCTCCTACAATGAGCAGTTCTTC. The rearrangement links TRBV5-1 to TRBJ2-1, with TRBD1 as a possible D gene (6 bases). Germline V gene data show CDR1 as SGHRS and CDR2 as YFSETQ. The CDR3 has 15 amino acids. The ends were cut back, 2 bases at V and 0 bases at J, with 9 bases in the middle.

This clone came up a few times. The rearrangement joins TRBV6-5 to TRBJ1-2; maybe TRBD1 (5 bases). This CDR3 is built from 14 residues. From germline, CDR1 is MNHEY and CDR2 SVGAGI. Trimming left V 5 bases short and J 6 bases short, with 16 bases between. CDR3: CASSRLRETDGYTF. The CDR3, as DNA: TGTGCCAGCAGTCGTCTCAGGGAAACGGATGGCTACACCTTC.

CDR3 sequence (DNA): TGTGCCACCAGTGACACCAGGGACAGGGATAACAATGAGCAGTTCTTC. Its protein is CATSDTRDRDNNEQFF. The chain employs TRBV24-1 and TRBJ2-1; 9 positions match TRBD1. The CDR3 covers 16 residues. The V and J ends lost 4 bases and 5 bases, in that order; junction bases with no gene match: 8. Germline CDR1 reads KGHDR; CDR2 reads SFDVKD.

This chain links TRBV28 with TRBJ2-2, with D possibly matching TRBD2 (5 bases). V was pared by 2 bases and J by 6 bases, with 10 bases between. The V gene's germline CDR1 is MDHEN and CDR2 SYDVKM. CDR3 size: 14 residues. The CDR3 loop reads CASSLDGGAGELFF. As DNA, the CDR3 is TGTGCCAGCAGTTTAGACGGAGGCGCCGGGGAGCTGTTTTTT.

The CDR3 DNA reads as TGTGCCAGCAGCCTTAAGGCGGGAAATGAGCAGTTCTTC. Translation gives CASSLKAGNEQFF. The chain links TRBV3-1 (or the pseudogene TRBV3-2) to TRBJ2-1; D might be TRBD2 (6 bases). From germline, CDR1 is LGHDT and CDR2 YNNKEL (reference sequence). The CDR3 extends over 13 amino acids. V was clipped by 4 bases and J by 7 bases, with 11 bases between them.

The V gene is TRBV23-1, the J gene TRBJ1-1; 8 nucleotides align to TRBD1. TRBV23-1 is annotated as an ORF whose role is uncertain. V lost 5 bases and J lost 6; bases outside the gene matches: 8. The CDR3 has 14 amino acids. CDR3 loop: CASSKDREAAEAFF. Here the CDR3 DNA reads TGCGCCAGCAGTAAGGACAGGGAAGCGGCTGAAGCTTTCTTT.

This sequence joins TRBV4-1 and TRBJ1-2; D remains unclear. The germline V gene has CDR1 MGHRA and CDR2 YSYEKL. V was trimmed by 5 bases and J by 8 bases, leaving 18 bases between them. The CDR3 is 14 amino acids. The CDR3 nucleotides read TGCGCCAGCAGCAACCGGGATCGAGGACGGGGCTACACCTTC. Translation gives CASSNRDRGRGYTF.

The CDR3 loop is CASTGQNLGEQYF. The DNA of the CDR3 is TGTGCCAGCACCGGTCAAAACCTCGGCGAGCAGTACTTC. The chain joins TRBV2 to TRBJ2-7, with D hard to call. Germline V CDR1 and CDR2: SNHLY, FYNNEI. V lost 7 bases and J 6 bases, leaving 16 bases between the germline ends. The CDR3 loop spans 13 amino acids.

The V call is TRBV5-1, the J call TRBJ1-1; D might be TRBD1 (5 bases). The V gene's germline CDR1 is SGHRS and CDR2 YFSETQ. V shed 6 bases and J shed 3 bases, with 12 bases lying between them. The CDR3 extends over 13 amino acids. The CDR3 DNA reads as TGCGCCAGCATGGACCAGGGTGACACTGAAGCTTTCTTT. It encodes CASMDQGDTEAFF.